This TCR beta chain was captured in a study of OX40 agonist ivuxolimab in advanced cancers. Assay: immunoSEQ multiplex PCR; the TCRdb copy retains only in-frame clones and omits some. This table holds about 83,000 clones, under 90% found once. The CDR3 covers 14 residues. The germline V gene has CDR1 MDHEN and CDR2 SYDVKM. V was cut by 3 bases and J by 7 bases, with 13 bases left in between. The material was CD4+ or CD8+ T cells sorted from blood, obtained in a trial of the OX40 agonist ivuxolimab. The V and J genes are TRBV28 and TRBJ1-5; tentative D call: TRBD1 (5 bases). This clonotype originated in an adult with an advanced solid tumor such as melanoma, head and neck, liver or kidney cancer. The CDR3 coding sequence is TGTGCCAGCAGTTTTGGAGGGGCCGAACAGCCCCAGCATTTT. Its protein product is CASSFGGAEQPQHF.